This T cell receptor beta chain is drawn from a study of T cell responses to AZD1222 COVID-19 vaccine. In the study overall: Second-dose recipients at about 4 or about 12 weeks were treated as one pooled group.

This table comes from immunoSEQ multiplex PCR, and its TCRdb copy is limited to in-frame clones, with some not included. The table records around 150,000 clones, 80% to 95% of them present only once. Findings and limits, study-wide: The sample set comprised mostly white British donors with more females, and clonal diversity was possibly underestimated. With two AZD1222 doses given, Spike-specific TCR breadth and depth both rose. Unmutated variant regions are reportedly targeted by nearly half of spike-specific TCRs.

Turning to this clone: Its antigen is unidentified.

Trimming took 0 bases from V and 2 from J, leaving 12 bases between them. In germline, CDR1 is SGDLS, CDR2 YYNGEE. CDR3 length: 16 residues. This TCR was sampled from an adult in good health. The chain combines TRBV9 with TRBJ2-1, with D uncertain. The starting material was peripheral blood, obtained on day 0 of AZD1222 vaccination. In nucleotides, the CDR3 is TGTGCCAGCAGCGTAGGTGGTAGTGGGGCCTACAATGAGCAGTTCTTC. This codes for CASSVGGSGAYNEQFF.